This T cell receptor beta chain was sequenced for a study of post-analysis software for immune sequencing data. Looking at the study overall: The cohort encompassed relapsing-remitting, secondary progressive and progressive-relapsing multiple sclerosis disease courses. Study results and caveats: Strong co-clustering by F measure was evident for samples that had been prepared in the same batch. The five TRBV segments detected at higher frequency in patients than in controls included TRBV5-6, TRBV5-1 and TRBV20-1. People with multiple sclerosis had a significantly lower normalized Chao1 diversity than controls did.

In its sample, this clonotype was seen a few times. Antigen: not known. V was pared by 0 bases and J by 11 bases, with 15 bases of the junction left unmatched. The CDR3 length is 16 residues. Germline CDR1 and CDR2: DFQATT and SNEGSKA (reference sequence). Prepared TCR beta cDNA libraries contained unique molecular identifiers. Between about 1 and 11 million T cells gave rise to approximately 520,000 cDNA molecules. TCRdb re-derived calls from the PCR reads in MiXCR, one entry per CDR3 protein. The data hold around 770,000 distinct CDR3 sequences, with around 45% observed a single time. Material for sequencing was blood. The chain couples TRBV20-1 to TRBJ1-1, with 10 bases identical to TRBD1. This sequence was found in a girl aged 10 to 17 with multiple sclerosis. For the CDR3, the DNA is TGCAGTGCTAGAGACCACCCGGGACAGGGGCCATGGGGGGCTTTCTTT. As protein: CSARDHPGQGPWGAFF.